The table lists the clone carrying this T cell receptor beta chain with a few counts. The sample originates from a study of molecular identifiers for immune sequencing clone quantification. Sorting isolated naive CD8 T cells as CD8+CD4-CCR7+CD45RA+ events. V was cut by 5 bases and J by 3 bases, with 19 bases left in between. The CDR3 has 16 amino acids. TCRdb processed the PCR reads anew with MiXCR; each CDR3 protein has one entry. Of about 640,000 distinct CDR3 sequences listed, around 20% are singletons. The chain joins TRBV12-3 or TRBV12-4 to TRBJ1-2; possibly TRBD1 for D (6 bases). The clonotype comes from a human donor in good health. Some libraries in this study had Jurkat cell RNA spiked in. Sequences were obtained from naive CD8+ T cells from blood, with Jurkat cell RNA spiked in. Indicated subset: FACS-sorted CD8+CD4-CCR7+CD45RA+ naive T cells. The CDR3 region is CASSPSGGARYYGYTF. CDR3 in DNA: TGTGCCAGCAGTCCATCTGGGGGGGCCAGATACTATGGCTACACCTTC.